Following are 10 T cell receptor beta chains from one sample sequenced in a study of beta chain features in type 1 diabetes. Study-wide results and limits: There was a moderate but significant shortening of TCRB CDR3s in all four CD4+ subsets of Type 1 diabetes patients.

Investigators reverse transcribed all isolated RNA, so they sequenced expressed TCRB transcripts. Some clones are missing from TCRdb's copy, which holds only in-frame ones; the method was immunoSEQ multiplex PCR. The sample yields some 240,000 clones, 16% seen once. Antigens for these TCRs are unknown. Sequencing was performed on naive CD4+ T cells from blood. The receptors derive from a man aged 25 to 40 with type 1 diabetes.

The rearrangement joins TRBV25-1 to TRBJ2-3; D is undetermined. Per the germline V gene, CDR1 is MGHDK and CDR2 is SYGVNS. This CDR3 has 15 residues. V was cut by 3 bases and J by 0 bases, with 10 bases left in between. The CDR3: CASSDWQESTDTQYF. The CDR3 nucleotides are TGTGCCAGCAGTGATTGGCAAGAAAGCACAGATACGCAGTATTTT.

This clone was detected only once. The chain couples TRBV9 to TRBJ2-7; D is possibly TRBD2 (6 bases). V was clipped by 0 bases and J by 6 bases, with 13 bases between them. The CDR3 length is 14 residues. Germline V gene lookup returns CDR1 SGDLS and CDR2 YYNGEE. Here the CDR3 DNA reads TGTGCCAGCAGCGTAGGTGGCGGGGTGGGCGAGCAGTACTTC. It translates to CASSVGGGVGEQYF.

The J gene is TRBJ2-3, the V gene TRBV5-1; tentatively, D is TRBD1 or TRBD2 (6 bases each). The CDR3 runs to 15 residues. Germline V gene lookup returns CDR1 SGHRS and CDR2 YFSETQ. The V and J ends lost 1 base and 2 bases respectively, with 11 bases between them. The CDR3 region has the DNA TGCGCCAGCAGCTTGAGTAGGGGGGACACAGATACGCAGTATTTT. Translation gives CASSLSRGDTDTQYF. The variable domain in full, completed from reference TRBV5-1 and TRBJ2-3, reads KAGVTQTPRYLIKTRGQQVTLSCSPISGHRSVSWYQQTPGQGLQFLFEYFSETQRNKGNFPGRFSGRQFSNSRSEMNVSTLELGDSALYLCASSLSRGDTDTQYFGPGTRLTVL.

This rearrangement joins TRBV30 to TRBJ1-1; no firm D call. With 0 bases removed from V and 3 bases from J, the gap between germline ends came to 8 bases. Germline CDR1 and CDR2: GTSNPN and SVGIG (reference sequence). CDR3 length equals 13 residues. CDR3 sequence: CAWSVRADTEAFF. CDR3 nucleotides: TGTGCCTGGAGTGTACGGGCGGACACTGAAGCTTTCTTT.

This clone showed up just a few times. The chain links TRBV5-4 to TRBJ2-1, with 7 bases matching TRBD2. The germline V gene encodes CDR1 SGHNT and CDR2 YYREEE (reference sequence). With V trimmed by 3 bases and J by 1 base, 7 bases remained unmatched. The CDR3 contains 16 residues. The CDR3 is CASSSASGYSYNEQFF. CDR3 coding DNA: TGTGCCAGCAGCTCAGCTAGCGGCTATTCCTACAATGAGCAGTTCTTC.

A few counts support this clone. The genes are TRBV10-3 and TRBJ1-2; TRBD1 matches at 9 bases. Germline-derived CDR1 and CDR2 are ENHRY and SYGVKD. Trimming removed 4 bases from V and 7 bases from J; junction bases left unmatched: 13. There are 16 residues in the CDR3. CDR3: CAISVGQGSFQGGYTF. DNA of the CDR3: TGTGCCATCAGTGTCGGACAGGGGTCCTTCCAGGGTGGCTACACCTTC.

This clone was counted between two and nine times. The chain is built from TRBV29-1 and TRBJ2-2; D possibly uses TRBD1 or TRBD2 (5 bases each). The CDR3 is 15 residues long. Trimming removed 7 bases at V and 5 bases at J, with 20 bases between. Germline CDR1 reads SQVTM; CDR2 reads ANQGSEA. The DNA of the CDR3 is TGCAGCGCCACAAGTTGGGGGAGAAGGACCGGGGAGCTGTTTTTT. Protein product: CSATSWGRRTGELFF.

This clone was counted a few times. The J gene is TRBJ2-7, the V gene TRBV10-3; D not resolved. The V end was cut by 6 bases, the J end by 4 bases, with 7 bases between. Germline V gene data show CDR1 as ENHRY and CDR2 as SYGVKD. The CDR3 spans 11 residues. The CDR3 loop reads CAIRAAYEQYF. CDR3 bases: TGTGCCATCAGGGCTGCTTACGAGCAGTACTTC.

This clone was seen more than once but under ten times. The chain recombines TRBV7-9 with TRBJ2-1; 10 bases agree with TRBD2. Looked up from germline, CDR1 is SEHNR and CDR2 is FQNEAQ (reference sequence). With V trimmed by 5 bases and J by 6 bases, 7 bases remained unmatched. CDR3 length: 15 amino acids. In nucleotides, the CDR3 is TGTGCCAGCAGCCTCAGCGGGAGGGCCCTCAATGAGCAGTTCTTC. It specifies CASSLSGRALNEQFF.

This clone has just a few counts. The chain combines TRBV15 with TRBJ2-3; D is ambiguous. V lost 1 base, J lost 1 base, and 18 bases lay in between. This CDR3 is 18 amino acids long. Germline lookup yields CDR1 LNHNV and CDR2 YYDKDF (reference sequence). CDR3 DNA: TGTGCCACCAGCAGAGTCTCAACTCGCGGCCAAGGCACAGATACGCAGTATTTT. This sequence encodes CATSRVSTRGQGTDTQYF.